The 14 T cell receptor beta chains listed next were all sequenced from one sample in a study of type 1 and type 2 diabetes patients. Amplification started from genomic DNA. A primer set of 30 forward and 13 reverse primers amplified the CDR3. TCRdb itself ran the multiplex PCR reads through MiXCR, one entry per CDR3 protein. Of around 300,000 distinct CDR3 sequences listed, more than 45% were seen once; the top ten hold roughly 13%. The sample consisted of peripheral blood mononuclear cells (PBMCs). All receptors derive from a man younger than 35 with type 2 diabetes.

This clonotype was picked up a small number of times. This chain links TRBV13 with TRBJ1-2, with D uncertain. The V end was cut by 3 bases, the J end by 3 bases, with 5 bases between. The CDR3 length is 12 residues. CDR1 PRHDT and CDR2 FYEKMQ come from the germline V gene (reference sequence). CDR3 amino acids: CASSFTHYGYTF. The CDR3 bases are TGTGCCAGCAGCTTCACTCACTATGGCTACACCTTC.

The chain employs TRBV7-6 and TRBJ2-7, with 9 bases lining up with TRBD2. The CDR3 runs to 20 residues. Germline lookup yields CDR1 SGHVS and CDR2 FNYEAQ. V dropped 2 bases and J dropped 4; count of bases not matched to a gene: 21. DNA for the CDR3: TGTGCCAGCAGCTTATCACCGGGCATAAATAGCGGGAGTTCGTGGTACGAGCAGTACTTC. This codes for CASSLSPGINSGSSWYEQYF.

This chain joins TRBV5-8 and TRBJ2-3; tentatively, D is TRBD2 (6 bases). This CDR3 contains 16 residues. Germline V gene sequence: CDR1 SGHTS, CDR2 YDEGEE. Trimming shortened V by 4 bases and J by 2 bases, and 17 bases separated the two germline ends. Written as DNA, the CDR3 is TGTGCCAGCAGCCAAGATTTCGGGGGATACACAGATACGCAGTATTTT. It is translated as CASSQDFGGYTDTQYF.

This clonotype appeared many times. V is TRBV2 and J is TRBJ1-6; D unresolved. The length of the CDR3 is 14 residues. Germline V gene sequence: CDR1 SNHLY, CDR2 FYNNEI. The ends were cut back, 1 base at V and 7 bases at J, with 8 bases in the middle. CDR3 DNA sequence: TGTGCCAGCAGTGAAGGCCTCAGGAATTCACCCCTCCACTTT. Amino acids: CASSEGLRNSPLHF.

The chain links TRBV18 to TRBJ2-1; D ambiguous. This CDR3 is built from 14 residues. V gave up 4 bases and J gave up 6 bases, with 13 bases separating them. The germline V gene has CDR1 KGHSH and CDR2 LQKENI. The CDR3 here is CASSLPPGSNEQFF. Here the CDR3 DNA reads TGTGCCAGCTCACTACCACCCGGGTCCAATGAGCAGTTCTTC.

This clonotype was seen a handful of times. The CDR3 nucleotides read TGCAGTGCCACCATTTCCGCAAGAGCGGGAGAGACCCAGTACTTC. It translates to CSATISARAGETQYF. The chain joins TRBV20-1 to TRBJ2-5; D possibly corresponds to TRBD2 (6 bases). Germline-derived CDR1 and CDR2 are DFQATT and SNEGSKA (reference sequence). Trimming took off 6 bases at V and 4 bases at J, with 21 bases between the two ends. This CDR3 is built from 15 residues.

In its sample, this clonotype was seen many times. V gene TRBV2 combines with J gene TRBJ2-5; 7 nucleotides line up with TRBD1. The V segment lost 4 bases and the J segment 2 bases; nucleotides outside the gene matches: 4. Germline loops: CDR1 SNHLY, CDR2 FYNNEI. CDR3 length equals 14 residues. CDR3 DNA sequence: TGTGCCAGCAGTGCGACAGGGTCTCAAGAGACCCAGTACTTC. It translates to CASSATGSQETQYF.

As regards this clonotype: The CDR3 does not end in the conserved phenylalanine or tryptophan, so this is likely a read error. This chain joins TRBV20-1 and TRBJ2-1; 7 nucleotides line up with TRBD1. The CDR3 covers 15 residues. The V gene end was trimmed by 0 bases and the J gene end by 2 bases; junction bases not matched to a gene: 4. The germline V gene encodes CDR1 DFQATT and CDR2 SNEGSKA (reference sequence). CDR3 region: CSARETGSTYNEQFL. In DNA, the CDR3 is TGCAGTGCTAGAGAGACAGGGTCCACCTACAATGAGCAGTTCCTC.

The V and J genes are TRBV6-1 and TRBJ1-5; D unresolved. CDR1 is MNHNS, CDR2 SASEGT, per germline. CDR3 length: 14 residues. V shed 4 bases and J shed 2 bases, with 9 bases lying between them. The CDR3 region has the DNA TGTGCCAGCAGTGCGCTAACGGGCAATCAGCCCCAGCATTTT. Protein sequence: CASSALTGNQPQHF.

The chain is built from TRBV13 and TRBJ2-2; 9 bases match TRBD2. Trimming took 5 bases from V and 6 from J; bases not matched to a gene: 10. Germline V gives CDR1 PRHDT, CDR2 FYEKMQ (reference sequence). The CDR3 contains 16 residues. CDR3 nucleotides: TGTGCCAGCAGCGTAGATGGCGGGGGGGTTCCCGGGGAGCTGTTTTTT. Its translation: CASSVDGGGVPGELFF. Full variable domain (rest looked up from reference TRBV13 and TRBJ2-2): AAGVIQSPRHLIKEKRETATLKCYPIPRHDTVYWYQQGPGQDPQFLISFYEKMQSDKGSIPDRFSAQQFSDYHSELNMSSLELGDSALYFCASSVDGGGVPGELFFGEGSRLTVL.

The genes are TRBV7-3 and TRBJ1-5; 9 nucleotides align to TRBD1. V lost 5 bases and J lost 0; bases outside the gene matches: 8. The CDR3 spans 17 residues. The V gene's germline CDR1 is SGHTA and CDR2 FQGTGA. In DNA, the CDR3 is TGTGCCAGCAGCCGGGACAGGGTAGGAATTAGCAATCAGCCCCAGCATTTT. Translated: CASSRDRVGISNQPQHF.

A note on this clonotype: A much bigger clone sits one base away, suggesting this may be a read error. This chain links TRBV15 with TRBJ1-1, with 7 bases that match TRBD1. The length of the CDR3 is 15 residues. Germline V gene lookup returns CDR1 LNHNV and CDR2 YYDKDF (reference sequence). This chain's CDR3 is CATSREGTANNEAFF. Written as DNA, the CDR3 is TGTGCCACCAGCAGAGAAGGGACAGCCAACAATGAAGCTTTCTTT.

The rearrangement uses TRBV10-2 and TRBJ2-1, with D perhaps matching TRBD2 (5 bases). Germline CDR1 and CDR2: WSHSY and SAAADI. CDR3 length: 13 residues. The germline V and J ends were trimmed by 7 bases and 5 bases, with 12 bases remaining between them. The CDR3 coding sequence is TGCGCCAGCAAAGGACTGGGTAACAATGAGCAGTTCTTC. Translation gives CASKGLGNNEQFF.

J is TRBJ2-2 and V is TRBV6-6; D not resolved. In germline, CDR1 is MNHNY, CDR2 SVGAGI (reference sequence). The CDR3 has 13 amino acids. Trimming cost V 6 bases and J 6 bases, with 11 bases left between them. CDR3 loop: CASSTVRAGELFF. In DNA, the CDR3 is TGTGCCAGCAGCACCGTCCGGGCCGGGGAGCTGTTTTTT.